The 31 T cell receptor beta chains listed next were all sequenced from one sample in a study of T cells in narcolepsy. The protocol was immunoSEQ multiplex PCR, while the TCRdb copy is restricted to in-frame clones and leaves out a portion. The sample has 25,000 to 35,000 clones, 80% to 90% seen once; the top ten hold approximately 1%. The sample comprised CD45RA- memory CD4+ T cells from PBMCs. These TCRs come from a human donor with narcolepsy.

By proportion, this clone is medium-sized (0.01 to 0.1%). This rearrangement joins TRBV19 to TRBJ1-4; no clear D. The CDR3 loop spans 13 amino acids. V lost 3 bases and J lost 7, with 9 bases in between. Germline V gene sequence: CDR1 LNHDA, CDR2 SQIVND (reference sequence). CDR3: CASSIKGSEKLFF. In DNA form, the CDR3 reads TGTGCCAGTAGTATTAAAGGGAGTGAAAAACTGTTTTTT.

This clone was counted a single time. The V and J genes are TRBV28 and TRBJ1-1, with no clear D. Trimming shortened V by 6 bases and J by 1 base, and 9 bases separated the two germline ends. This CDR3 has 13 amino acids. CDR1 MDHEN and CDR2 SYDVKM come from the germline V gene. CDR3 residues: CASRPPGNTEAFF. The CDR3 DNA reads TGTGCCAGCAGACCCCCCGGGAACACTGAAGCTTTCTTT.

The CDR3 DNA follows: TGTGCCAGCAGTGAAGACAGGGGGTGGAATCAGCCCCAGCATTTT. Translated: CASSEDRGWNQPQHF. The genes are TRBV2 and TRBJ1-5; TRBD1 matches 8 bases. The V gene's germline CDR1 is SNHLY and CDR2 FYNNEI. Trimming at V came to 1 base and at J to 4 bases, leaving 3 bases not matched to a gene. The CDR3 runs to 15 residues.

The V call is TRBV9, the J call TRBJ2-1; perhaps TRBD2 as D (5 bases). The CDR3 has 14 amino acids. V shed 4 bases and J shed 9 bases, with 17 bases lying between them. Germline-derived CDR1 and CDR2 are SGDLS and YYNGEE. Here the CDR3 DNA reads TGTGCCAGCAGCTCCAAGCCGGGGATTCCTGAGCAGTTCTTC. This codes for CASSSKPGIPEQFF.

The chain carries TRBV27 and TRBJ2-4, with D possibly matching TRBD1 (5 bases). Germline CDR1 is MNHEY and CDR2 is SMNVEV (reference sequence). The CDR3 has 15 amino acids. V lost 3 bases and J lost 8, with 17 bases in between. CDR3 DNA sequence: TGTGCCAGCAGTTTCCAAGGGGCCCGAAGTTACATTCAGTACTTC. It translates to CASSFQGARSYIQYF.

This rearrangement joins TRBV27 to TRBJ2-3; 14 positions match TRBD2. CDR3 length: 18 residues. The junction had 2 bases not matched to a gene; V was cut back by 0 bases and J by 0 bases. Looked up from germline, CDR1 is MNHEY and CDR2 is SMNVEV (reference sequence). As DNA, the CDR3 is TGTGCCAGCAGTTTATCGGGACTAGCGGGGGATAGCACAGATACGCAGTATTTT. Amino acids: CASSLSGLAGDSTDTQYF.

The CDR3 sequence is CASSLRLRISYEQYF. In DNA, the CDR3 is TGTGCCAGCAGCTTAAGACTGAGGATTTCCTACGAGCAGTACTTC. V gene TRBV7-3 combines with J gene TRBJ2-7; D is unclear. CDR3 length: 15 residues. Germline V gene data show CDR1 as SGHTA and CDR2 as FQGTGA. The germline V and J ends were trimmed by 1 base and 1 base, with 11 bases remaining between them.

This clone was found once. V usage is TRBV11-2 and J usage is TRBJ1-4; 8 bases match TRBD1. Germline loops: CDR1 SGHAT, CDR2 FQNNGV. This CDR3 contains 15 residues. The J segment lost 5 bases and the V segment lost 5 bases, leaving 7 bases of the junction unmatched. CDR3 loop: CASSMGQVYNEKLFF. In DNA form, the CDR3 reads TGTGCCAGCAGCATGGGACAGGTTTACAATGAAAAACTGTTTTTT. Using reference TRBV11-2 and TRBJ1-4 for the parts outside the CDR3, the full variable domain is EAGVAQSPRYKIIEKRQSVAFWCNPISGHATLYWYQQILGQGPKLLIQFQNNGVVDDSQLPKDRFSAERLKGVDSTLKIQPAKLEDSAVYLCASSMGQVYNEKLFFGSGTQLSVL.

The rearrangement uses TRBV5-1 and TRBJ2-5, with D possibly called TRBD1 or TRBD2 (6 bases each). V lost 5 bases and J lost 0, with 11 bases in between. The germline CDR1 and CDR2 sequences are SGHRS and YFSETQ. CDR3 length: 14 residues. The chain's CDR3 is CASSRGTNQETQYF. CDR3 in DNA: TGCGCCAGCAGTCGCGGGACAAACCAAGAGACCCAGTACTTC.

This chain's CDR3 is CASSNTGSGNEKLFF. The CDR3 DNA reads TGTGCCAGCAGTAATACAGGGTCGGGTAATGAAAAACTGTTTTTT. This sequence joins TRBV28 and TRBJ1-4; a possible D gene is TRBD1 (6 bases). V lost 5 bases to trimming and J lost 4 bases, with 14 bases between them. Germline CDR1 and CDR2: MDHEN and SYDVKM. The CDR3 has 15 amino acids.

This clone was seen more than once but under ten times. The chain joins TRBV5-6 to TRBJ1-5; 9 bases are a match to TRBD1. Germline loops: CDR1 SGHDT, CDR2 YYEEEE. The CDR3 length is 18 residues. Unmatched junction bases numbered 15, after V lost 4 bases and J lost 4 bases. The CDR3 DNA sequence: TGTGCCAGCAGCCGAAATGGGGGGGACAGGGCGGCGAATCAGCCCCAGCATTTT. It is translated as CASSRNGGDRAANQPQHF.

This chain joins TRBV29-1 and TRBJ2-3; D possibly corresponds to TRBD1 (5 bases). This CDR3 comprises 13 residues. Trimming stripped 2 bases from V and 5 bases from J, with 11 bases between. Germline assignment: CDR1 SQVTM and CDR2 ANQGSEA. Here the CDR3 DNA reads TGCAGCGTTGAACAGAGAAGGGGAGATACGCAGTATTTT. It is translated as CSVEQRRGDTQYF.

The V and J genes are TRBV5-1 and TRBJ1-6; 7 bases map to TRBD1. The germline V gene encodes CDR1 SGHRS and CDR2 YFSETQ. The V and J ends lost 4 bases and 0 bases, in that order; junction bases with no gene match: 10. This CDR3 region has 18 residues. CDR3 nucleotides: TGCGCCAGCAGCATCCAAGGGGGCAGTTACTCCTATAATTCACCCCTCCACTTT. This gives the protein CASSIQGGSYSYNSPLHF.

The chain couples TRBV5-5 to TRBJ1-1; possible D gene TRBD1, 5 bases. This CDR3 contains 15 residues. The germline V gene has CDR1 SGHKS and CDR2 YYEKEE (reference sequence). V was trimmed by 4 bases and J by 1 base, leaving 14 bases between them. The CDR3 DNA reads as TGTGCCAGCAGCACCCTACCCGACAGGAACACTGAAGCTTTCTTT. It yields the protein CASSTLPDRNTEAFF.

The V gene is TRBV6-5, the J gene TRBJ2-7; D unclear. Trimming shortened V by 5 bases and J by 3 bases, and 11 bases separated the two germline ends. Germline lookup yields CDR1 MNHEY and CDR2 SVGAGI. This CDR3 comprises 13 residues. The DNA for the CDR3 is TGTGCCAGCAGTGCTGACCGGAACTACGAGCAGTACTTC. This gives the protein CASSADRNYEQYF.

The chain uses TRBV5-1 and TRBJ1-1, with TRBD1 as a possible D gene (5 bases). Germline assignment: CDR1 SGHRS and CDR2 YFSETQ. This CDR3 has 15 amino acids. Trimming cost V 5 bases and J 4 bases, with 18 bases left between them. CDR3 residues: CASSKGEGAGTEAFF. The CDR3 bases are TGCGCCAGCAGTAAAGGGGAGGGAGCAGGCACTGAAGCTTTCTTT.

The CDR3 coding sequence is TGTGCCAGCAGCCAAGTCGGGGAGGTGAACACTGAAGCTTTCTTT. Its translation is CASSQVGEVNTEAFF. V is TRBV5-4 and J is TRBJ1-1; D not certain. CDR3 length: 15 residues. Deletions cut 4 bases from V and 0 bases from J, with 13 bases between. Germline assignment: CDR1 SGHNT and CDR2 YYREEE (reference sequence).

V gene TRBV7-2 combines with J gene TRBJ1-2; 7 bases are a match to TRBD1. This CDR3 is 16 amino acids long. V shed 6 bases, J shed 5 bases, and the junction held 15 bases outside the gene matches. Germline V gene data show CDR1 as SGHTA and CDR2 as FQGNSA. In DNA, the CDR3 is TGTGCCAGCAGAGAACCGGGACAGCCCCAGGGGTATGGCTACACCTTC. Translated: CASREPGQPQGYGYTF.

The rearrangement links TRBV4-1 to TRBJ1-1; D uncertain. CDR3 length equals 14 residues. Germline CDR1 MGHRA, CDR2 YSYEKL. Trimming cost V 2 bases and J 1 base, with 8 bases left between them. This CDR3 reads CASSQLWANTEAFF. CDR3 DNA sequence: TGCGCCAGCAGCCAACTATGGGCGAACACTGAAGCTTTCTTT.

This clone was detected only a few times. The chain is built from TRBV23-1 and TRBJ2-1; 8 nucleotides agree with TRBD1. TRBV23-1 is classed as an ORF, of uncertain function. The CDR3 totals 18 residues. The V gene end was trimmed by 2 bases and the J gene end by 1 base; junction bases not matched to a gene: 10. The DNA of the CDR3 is TGCGCCAGCAGTCAACGGACGAGACAGGGGAGGTCCTACAATGAGCAGTTCTTC. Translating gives CASSQRTRQGRSYNEQFF.

The CDR3 is CASSFKGQNTEAFF. CDR3 nucleotides: TGCGCCAGCAGCTTCAAGGGACAGAACACTGAAGCTTTCTTT. The V gene is TRBV5-1, the J gene TRBJ1-1; a possible D gene is TRBD1 (6 bases). The CDR3 is 14 amino acids. The germline CDR1 and CDR2 sequences are SGHRS and YFSETQ. V gave up 2 bases and J gave up 1 base, with 9 bases separating them.

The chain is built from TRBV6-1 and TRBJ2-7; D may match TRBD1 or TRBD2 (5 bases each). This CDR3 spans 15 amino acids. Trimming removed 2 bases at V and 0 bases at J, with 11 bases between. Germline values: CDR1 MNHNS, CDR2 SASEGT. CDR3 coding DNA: TGTGCCAGCAGTGAATTGAGGGGTAGCTCCTACGAGCAGTACTTC. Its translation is CASSELRGSSYEQYF.

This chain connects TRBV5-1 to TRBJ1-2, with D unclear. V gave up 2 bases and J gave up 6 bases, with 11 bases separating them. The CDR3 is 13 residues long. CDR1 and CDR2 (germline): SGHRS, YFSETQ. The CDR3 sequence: CASSFTGGHGYTF. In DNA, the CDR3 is TGCGCCAGCAGCTTTACGGGTGGGCATGGCTACACCTTC.

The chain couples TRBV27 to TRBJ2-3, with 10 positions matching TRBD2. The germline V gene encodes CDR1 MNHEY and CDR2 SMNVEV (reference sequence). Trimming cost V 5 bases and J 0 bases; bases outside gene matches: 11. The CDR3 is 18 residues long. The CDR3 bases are TGTGCCAGCAGTCTAGCGGGGGCTCACAGAAGTAGCACAGATACGCAGTATTTT. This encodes CASSLAGAHRSSTDTQYF.

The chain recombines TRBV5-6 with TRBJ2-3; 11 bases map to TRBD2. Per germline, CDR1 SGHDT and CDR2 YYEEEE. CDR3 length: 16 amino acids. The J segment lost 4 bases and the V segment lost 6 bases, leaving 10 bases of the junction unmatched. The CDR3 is CASNLIAGGPPDTQYF. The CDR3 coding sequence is TGTGCCAGCAACCTGATAGCGGGAGGGCCCCCAGATACGCAGTATTTT.

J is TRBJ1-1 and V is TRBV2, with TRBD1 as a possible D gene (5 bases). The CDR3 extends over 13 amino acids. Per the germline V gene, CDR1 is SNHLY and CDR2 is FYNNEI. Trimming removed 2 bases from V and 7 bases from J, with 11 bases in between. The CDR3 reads CASSEWGGDEAFF. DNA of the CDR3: TGTGCCAGCAGTGAATGGGGGGGGGATGAAGCTTTCTTT.

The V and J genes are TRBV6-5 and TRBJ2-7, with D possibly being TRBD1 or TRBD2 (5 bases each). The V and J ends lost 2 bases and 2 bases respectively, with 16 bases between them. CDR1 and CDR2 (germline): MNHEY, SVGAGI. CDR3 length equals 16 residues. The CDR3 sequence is CASSYRPGRKAYEQYF. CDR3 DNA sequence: TGTGCCAGCAGTTACCGTCCGGGACGGAAAGCCTACGAGCAGTACTTC.

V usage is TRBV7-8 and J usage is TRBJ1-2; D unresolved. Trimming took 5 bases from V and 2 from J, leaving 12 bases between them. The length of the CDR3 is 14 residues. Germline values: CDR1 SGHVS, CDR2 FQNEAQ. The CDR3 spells CASSRQLQNYGYTF. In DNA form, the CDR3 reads TGTGCCAGCAGCCGCCAATTACAGAACTATGGCTACACCTTC.

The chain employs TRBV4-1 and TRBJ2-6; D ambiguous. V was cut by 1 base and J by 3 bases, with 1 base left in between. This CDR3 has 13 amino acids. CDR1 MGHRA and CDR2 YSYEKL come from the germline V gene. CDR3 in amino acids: CASSQVGANVLTF. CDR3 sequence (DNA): TGCGCCAGCAGCCAAGTTGGGGCCAACGTCCTGACTTTC.

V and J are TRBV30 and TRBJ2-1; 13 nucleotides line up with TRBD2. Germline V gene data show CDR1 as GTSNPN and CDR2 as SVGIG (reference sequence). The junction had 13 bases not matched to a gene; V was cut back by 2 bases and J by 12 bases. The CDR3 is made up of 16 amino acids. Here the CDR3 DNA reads TGTGCCTGGAGTCTCCGACTAGCGGGGGGTAGGGGACGGCAGTTCTTC. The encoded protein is CAWSLRLAGGRGRQFF.

CDR3 in amino acids: CASSPQAKSEKLFF. The DNA for the CDR3 is TGTGCCAGCTCACCCCAAGCTAAGAGTGAAAAACTGTTTTTT. V and J are TRBV18 and TRBJ1-4; the D is unclear. CDR1 and CDR2 from the germline V gene are KGHSH and LQKENI. The CDR3 sequence is 14 residues long. The V end lost 3 bases, the J end lost 7 bases, and 12 bases lay between the germline ends.